This T cell receptor beta chain appears in the sequencing data of a study of CD8 T cells in Susac syndrome (dated 2019 in TCRdb). With respect to the entire study: Repertoire sequencing was used to test whether CD8+ T cell activation and differentiation in Susac syndrome was antigen driven. Beyond this particular receptor, the publication reports: The TCR sequencing and HLA analysis was acknowledged to have included a relatively small number of individuals.

CDR3 length: 12 amino acids, cysteine to phenylalanine. Here the CDR3 DNA is all that survives: 36 bases in frame from base 1. Reading the germline V gene gives CDR1 MNHEY and CDR2 SVGAGI. V is shortened by 7 bases, J by 2 bases, and the region joining them spans 8 bases. RNA was extracted using the RNeasy kit, and roughly 0.5 to 1 microgram was reverse transcribed with random hexamers. TCR beta CDR3 regions were amplified with the immunoSEQ multiplex PCR assay covering 54 Vbeta and 13 Jbeta segments. PCR amplification bias was corrected using a synthetic template baseline for primer optimization and computational correction. As for how the authors treated the data: Reads were annotated to V, D and J genes according to IMGT and were analyzed with immunoSEQ Analyzer, with only productive sequences retained. Clonality was calculated as one minus the Shannon entropy normalized by log2 of the number of productive unique sequences. Public and private clones were assessed among the 100 most prevalent clones of each patient and control. Clones were defined as Susac-specific when absent from the healthy and MS cohorts, from about 1,100 published viral clones and from other ImmuneACCESS disease sequences. Using fastp trimming at Q25 and MiXCR clonotype assembly, TCRdb reanalyzed the public sequencing data and kept in-frame beta chains. Rows are unified per CDR3 protein, each entry keeping the most common DNA and genes. Clone size and V and J calls follow TCRdb, not the original study. The sample table contains around 140,000 distinct CDR3 sequences; only one count was recorded for about 95% of them. The ten largest clones capture around 0.12% of the sample.

Peripheral blood CD8+ and CD4+ T cells from healthy donors, Susac syndrome patients and multiple sclerosis patients were profiled by high-throughput TCR beta sequencing. The multiple sclerosis controls were treatment-naive patients who had stable or active relapsing-remitting disease and met the revised McDonald criteria. Bulk CD8+ and CD4+ T cells were purified by magnetic negative isolation, while CD8+ TEMRA cells were enriched using FACS. Blood was collected in EDTA tubes and processed within 24 hours, with PBMCs isolated through density gradient centrifugation. PBMCs intended for TCR sequencing were cryopreserved in liquid nitrogen and thawed later in a water bath at 37 degrees C. A purity of at least 90% was achieved for sorted or isolated CD4+, CD8+ and CD8+ TEMRA cells. A remark on this clonotype: Its antigen specificity is not known. The input lacks base qualities; no much larger clone sits a single base away.

The source is a human donor with multiple sclerosis. Rearrangement joined TRBV6-5 to TRBJ1-1; the D gene assignment is ambiguous. Input material: CD4+ T cells from PBMCs. The CDR3 here reads CASKTANTEAFF. The sequenced DNA: TGTGCCAGCAAGACCGCAAACACTGAAGCTTTCTTT.